These 9 T cell receptor beta chains were all obtained from the same sample, sequenced in a study of metastatic and nonmetastatic thyroid tumors. Thyroid surgery had not been preceded by any treatment in any patient. TCRdb re-clonotyped the PCR reads via MiXCR. The table records about 7,900 clones, roughly 25% of them present only once. Source material: adjacent normal tissue. The receptors shown here come from a female donor with papillary thyroid cancer or a benign thyroid nodule (not recorded which). Some clones in this sample may be carry-over from other donors' samples.

V usage is TRBV5-6 and J usage is TRBJ2-7; no reliable D call. V was pared by 1 base and J by 3 bases, with 8 bases between. Per germline, CDR1 SGHDT and CDR2 YYEEEE. The CDR3 sequence is 13 residues long. The CDR3 coding sequence is TGTGCCAGCAGCTTGTATAACAGCTACGAGCAGTACTTC. Protein: CASSLYNSYEQYF.

This clone was observed a few times. The gene calls are TRBV6-1 and TRBJ2-6; D gene unclear. The CDR3 has 15 residues. The germline V gene encodes CDR1 MNHNS and CDR2 SASEGT. Trimming removed 1 base at V and 0 bases at J, with 4 bases between. The CDR3 reads CASSEGGSGANVLTF. For the CDR3, the DNA is TGTGCCAGCAGTGAAGGGGGCTCTGGGGCCAACGTCCTGACTTTC.

Comment on this clone: Other DNA sequences in the same sample also yield this CDR3. The chain employs TRBV11-2 and TRBJ1-2, with 9 bases aligning to TRBD1. There are 16 residues in the CDR3. V was pared by 2 bases and J by 6 bases, with 10 bases of the junction left unmatched. Germline loops: CDR1 SGHAT, CDR2 FQNNGV. CDR3 nucleotide sequence: TGTGCCAGCAGCTTACAACGGGACAGGGCATTGCATGGCTACACCTTC. Translation: CASSLQRDRALHGYTF.

The chain is built from TRBV11-2 and TRBJ1-1; 8 bases are shared with TRBD1. The CDR3 loop spans 19 amino acids. J was trimmed by 4 bases and V by 5 bases; bases with no gene match: 21. Germline lookup yields CDR1 SGHAT and CDR2 FQNNGV. The CDR3 bases are TGTGCCAGCAGCCCCTCCCGGGCAGGGGGCGCCATTTGGGGCACTGAAGCTTTCTTT. This translates into CASSPSRAGGAIWGTEAFF.

This clone was counted between two and nine times. V gene TRBV19 combines with J gene TRBJ1-3, with 8 positions matching TRBD1. With V trimmed by 3 bases and J by 5 bases, 6 bases remained unmatched. CDR1 is LNHDA and CDR2 is SQIVND in the germline V gene (reference sequence). This CDR3 is 15 amino acids long. The CDR3 DNA reads TGTGCCAGTAGTATCCTCGGGACAGGCCGAAACACCATATATTTT. It is translated as CASSILGTGRNTIYF.

In this sample, this clone is medium-sized. This chain uses TRBV7-2 with TRBJ2-2, with D possibly TRBD1 on 6 matching bases. With 5 bases removed from V and 0 bases from J, the gap between germline ends came to 16 bases. Germline V gene lookup returns CDR1 SGHTA and CDR2 FQGNSA. This CDR3 comprises 17 residues. CDR3 protein: CASSQTGSLANTGELFF. The DNA of the CDR3 is TGTGCCAGCAGCCAAACAGGGTCCCTCGCGAACACCGGGGAGCTGTTTTTT.

This clone is classed as medium-sized. V and J are TRBV11-2 and TRBJ2-1; the match to TRBD1 covers 9 bases. Germline V lookup: CDR1 SGHAT, CDR2 FQNNGV. The V segment lost 1 base and the J segment 7 bases; nucleotides outside the gene matches: 5. The CDR3 spans 15 residues. CDR3: CASSLGGQGRNEQFF. CDR3 nucleotide sequence: TGTGCCAGCAGCTTAGGTGGACAGGGGAGGAATGAGCAGTTCTTC.

Ten or more counts support this clone. At one boundary the junction diverges from the germline segment, which might be a read error. The chain recombines TRBV19 with TRBJ1-6; D perhaps matches TRBD1 (5 bases). The CDR3 totals 18 residues. Germline lookup yields CDR1 LNHDA and CDR2 SQIVND (reference sequence). CDR3 DNA: TGTGCCAGTAGCACCGGAGGGGTTTTGAGCTCCTATAATTCACCCCTCCGCTTT. It yields the protein CASSTGGVLSSYNSPLRF.

CDR3 residues: CASRRQGADTQYF. In DNA form, the CDR3 reads TGTGCCAGCAGACGACAGGGGGCAGATACGCAGTATTTT. The chain uses TRBV28 and TRBJ2-3; 9 bases line up with TRBD1. CDR1 is MDHEN and CDR2 is SYDVKM in the germline V gene. The length of the CDR3 is 13 residues. Losses at the gene ends were 6 bases for V and 4 bases for J; bases not matched to a gene: 2.